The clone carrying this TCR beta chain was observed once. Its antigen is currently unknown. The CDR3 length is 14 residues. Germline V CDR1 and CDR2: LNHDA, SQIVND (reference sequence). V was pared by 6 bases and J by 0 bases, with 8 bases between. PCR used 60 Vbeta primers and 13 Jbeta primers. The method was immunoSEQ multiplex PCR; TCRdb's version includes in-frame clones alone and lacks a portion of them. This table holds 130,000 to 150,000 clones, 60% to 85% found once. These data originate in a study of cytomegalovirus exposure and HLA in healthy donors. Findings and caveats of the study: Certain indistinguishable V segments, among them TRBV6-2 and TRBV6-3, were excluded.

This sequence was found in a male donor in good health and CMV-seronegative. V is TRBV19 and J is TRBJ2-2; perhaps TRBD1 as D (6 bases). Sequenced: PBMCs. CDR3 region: CASRTGTNTGELFF. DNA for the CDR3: TGTGCCAGTAGAACAGGGACGAACACCGGGGAGCTGTTTTTT.